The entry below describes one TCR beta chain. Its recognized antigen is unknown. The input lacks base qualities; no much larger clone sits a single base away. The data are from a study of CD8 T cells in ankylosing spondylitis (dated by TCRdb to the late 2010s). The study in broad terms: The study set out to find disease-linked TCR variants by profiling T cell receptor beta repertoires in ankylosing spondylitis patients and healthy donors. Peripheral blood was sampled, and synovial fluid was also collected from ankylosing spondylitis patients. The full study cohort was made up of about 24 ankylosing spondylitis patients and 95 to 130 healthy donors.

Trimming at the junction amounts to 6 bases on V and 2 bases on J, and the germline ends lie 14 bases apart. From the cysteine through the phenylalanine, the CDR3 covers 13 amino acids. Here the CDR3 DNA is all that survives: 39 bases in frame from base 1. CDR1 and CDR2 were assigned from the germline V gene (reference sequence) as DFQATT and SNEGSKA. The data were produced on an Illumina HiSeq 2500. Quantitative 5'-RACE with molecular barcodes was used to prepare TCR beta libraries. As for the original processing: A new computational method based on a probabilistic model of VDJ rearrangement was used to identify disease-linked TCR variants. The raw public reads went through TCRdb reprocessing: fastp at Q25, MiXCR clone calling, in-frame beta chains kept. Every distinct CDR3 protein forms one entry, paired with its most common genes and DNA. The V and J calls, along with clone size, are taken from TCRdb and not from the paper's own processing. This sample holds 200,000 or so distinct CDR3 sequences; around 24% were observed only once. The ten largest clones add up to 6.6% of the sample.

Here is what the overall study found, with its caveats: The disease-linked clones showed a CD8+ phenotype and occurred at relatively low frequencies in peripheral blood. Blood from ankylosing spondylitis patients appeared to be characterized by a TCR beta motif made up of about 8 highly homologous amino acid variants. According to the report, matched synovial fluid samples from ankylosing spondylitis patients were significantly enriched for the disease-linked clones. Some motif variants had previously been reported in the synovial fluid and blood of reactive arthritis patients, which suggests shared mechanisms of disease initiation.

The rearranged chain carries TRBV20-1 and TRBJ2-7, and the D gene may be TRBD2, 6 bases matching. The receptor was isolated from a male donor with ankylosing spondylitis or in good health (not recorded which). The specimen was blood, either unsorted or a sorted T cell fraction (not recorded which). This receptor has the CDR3 CSAQYSGTYEQYF. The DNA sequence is TGCAGTGCCCAATATAGCGGTACCTACGAGCAGTACTTC.